Listed here are 12 T cell receptor beta chains from one sample, sequenced in a study of T cells in Graves' hyperthyroidism and ophthalmopathy. Researchers amplified the TCR beta CDR3 regions from RNA transcripts. HTBI primers drove first-round RT-PCR of the TCR CDR3. Each CDR3 protein gets one entry after TCRdb re-called the multiplex PCR reads with MiXCR. The table has fewer than 350,000 distinct CDR3 sequences, over 20% seen once; the top ten hold around 48%. Sequenced: blood. These receptors were taken from a woman aged 50 to 65 with Graves' hyperthyroidism.

Many counts were recorded for this clonotype. This rearrangement joins TRBV11-2 to TRBJ2-5; maybe TRBD2 (6 bases). The CDR3 has 14 amino acids. From germline, CDR1 is SGHAT and CDR2 FQNNGV. The V and J ends lost 5 bases and 7 bases respectively, with 17 bases between them. The CDR3 here is CASSPSGGPGTQYF. The CDR3 DNA reads TGTGCCAGCAGCCCCAGCGGAGGGCCGGGGACCCAGTACTTC. The full variable domain, with the rest looked up from reference TRBV11-2 and TRBJ2-5, is EAGVAQSPRYKIIEKRQSVAFWCNPISGHATLYWYQQILGQGPKLLIQFQNNGVVDDSQLPKDRFSAERLKGVDSTLKIQPAKLEDSAVYLCASSPSGGPGTQYFGPGTRLLVL.

This clonotype was counted at least ten times. This chain links TRBV24-1 with TRBJ2-1; 7 positions match TRBD2. The CDR3 is made up of 14 amino acids. Germline V gives CDR1 KGHDR, CDR2 SFDVKD. The V segment lost 7 bases and the J segment 5 bases; nucleotides outside the gene matches: 7. CDR3 sequence reads: CATRNGLGDNEQFF. CDR3 sequence (DNA): TGTGCCACCAGAAACGGACTAGGAGACAATGAGCAGTTCTTC.

Here the CDR3 reads CASSPTFVTGELFF. Written as DNA, the CDR3 is TGTGCCAGCAGCCCTACGTTTGTTACCGGGGAGCTGTTTTTT. The chain employs TRBV9 and TRBJ2-2; unclear D gene. The CDR3 totals 14 residues. Germline values: CDR1 SGDLS, CDR2 YYNGEE. The V end lost 4 bases, the J end lost 5 bases, and 12 bases lay between the germline ends.

This clonotype was observed many times. The chain recombines TRBV5-1 with TRBJ2-1; no reliable D call. This CDR3 spans 12 amino acids. The germline gives CDR1 SGHRS, CDR2 YFSETQ. V was pared by 1 base and J by 6 bases, with 5 bases between. CDR3 protein: CASSLSGNEQFF. CDR3 DNA: TGCGCCAGCAGCTTGTCGGGCAATGAGCAGTTCTTC.

Ten or more counts support this clonotype. This rearrangement joins TRBV30 to TRBJ2-5; D uncertain. Germline V CDR1 and CDR2: GTSNPN, SVGIG (reference sequence). The CDR3 loop spans 12 amino acids. Trimming stripped 0 bases from V and 5 bases from J, with 7 bases between. The CDR3 sequence is CAWSVSTETQYF. The DNA of the CDR3 is TGTGCCTGGAGTGTAAGTACGGAGACCCAGTACTTC.

This clonotype was seen at least ten times. The rearrangement uses TRBV6-1 and TRBJ1-6; 7 bases align to TRBD1. With 4 bases clipped from V and 8 bases from J, the junction kept 2 bases outside the gene matches. There are 13 residues in the CDR3. Germline-derived CDR1 and CDR2 are MNHNS and SASEGT. The CDR3 is CASSGQGYSPLHF. In DNA form, the CDR3 reads TGTGCCAGCAGTGGACAGGGTTATTCACCCCTCCACTTT.

This chain uses TRBV6-1 with TRBJ1-5, with TRBD1 matching over 8 bases. In germline, CDR1 is MNHNS, CDR2 SASEGT. Trimming at V came to 6 bases and at J to 5 bases, leaving 6 bases not matched to a gene. The CDR3 runs to 14 residues. CDR3 loop: CASSQSRGHQPQHF. The CDR3 DNA reads as TGTGCCAGCAGCCAAAGCAGGGGGCATCAGCCCCAGCATTTT.

The V gene is TRBV7-9, the J gene TRBJ2-2, with 7 bases that match TRBD2. In germline, CDR1 is SEHNR, CDR2 FQNEAQ (reference sequence). V shed 6 bases and J 7 bases; nucleotides not matched to a gene: 11. The CDR3 has 15 amino acids. The CDR3 sequence is CASRPTSEIIGELFF. The CDR3, as DNA: TGTGCCAGCAGACCTACTAGCGAGATAATCGGGGAGCTGTTTTTT. Filled out from reference TRBV7-9 and TRBJ2-2, the complete variable domain reads DTGVSQNPRHKITKRGQNVTFRCDPISEHNRLYWYRQTLGQGPEFLTYFQNEAQLEKSRLLSDRFSAERPKGSFSTLEIQRTEQGDSAMYLCASRPTSEIIGELFFGEGSRLTVL.

V and J are TRBV30 and TRBJ2-7; D could derive from TRBD1 or TRBD2 (5 bases each). Trimming stripped 2 bases from V and 0 bases from J, with 23 bases between. There are 18 residues in the CDR3. Germline values: CDR1 GTSNPN, CDR2 SVGIG (reference sequence). The CDR3 DNA reads as TGTGCCTGGAGTTTGGACGGGGCCCTCCTTATAAACTCCTACGAGCAGTACTTC. This sequence encodes CAWSLDGALLINSYEQYF.

This clonotype was detected ten times or more. The chain recombines TRBV28 with TRBJ1-5, with 7 bases identical to TRBD1. The V segment lost 7 bases and the J segment 4 bases; nucleotides outside the gene matches: 13. Per the germline V gene, CDR1 is MDHEN and CDR2 is SYDVKM. There are 16 residues in the CDR3. Here the CDR3 DNA reads TGTGCCAGCAACTCCTACTCCGGGACAGCAAATCAGCCCCAGCATTTT. Translated: CASNSYSGTANQPQHF.

This chain uses TRBV10-3 with TRBJ1-3; no definite D call. The CDR3 extends over 14 amino acids. Trimming pared 3 bases from V and 1 base from J, leaving 7 bases between. CDR1 and CDR2 from the germline V gene are ENHRY and SYGVKD. The CDR3 DNA reads as TGTGCCATCAGTGACGGGGTATCTGGAAACACCATATATTTT. Protein product: CAISDGVSGNTIYF.

For this clonotype: A much more abundant neighbour one base away suggests this may be a read error. This chain links TRBV7-3 with TRBJ2-7, with a possible D match to TRBD1 (6 bases). The CDR3 loop spans 12 amino acids. Germline V gene data show CDR1 as SGHTA and CDR2 as FQGTGA. V lost 6 bases to trimming and J lost 7 bases, with 13 bases between them. In DNA, the CDR3 is TGTGCCAGCAGATCAGGGGCGAGGGAGCAGTACTTC. This translates into CASRSGAREQYF.